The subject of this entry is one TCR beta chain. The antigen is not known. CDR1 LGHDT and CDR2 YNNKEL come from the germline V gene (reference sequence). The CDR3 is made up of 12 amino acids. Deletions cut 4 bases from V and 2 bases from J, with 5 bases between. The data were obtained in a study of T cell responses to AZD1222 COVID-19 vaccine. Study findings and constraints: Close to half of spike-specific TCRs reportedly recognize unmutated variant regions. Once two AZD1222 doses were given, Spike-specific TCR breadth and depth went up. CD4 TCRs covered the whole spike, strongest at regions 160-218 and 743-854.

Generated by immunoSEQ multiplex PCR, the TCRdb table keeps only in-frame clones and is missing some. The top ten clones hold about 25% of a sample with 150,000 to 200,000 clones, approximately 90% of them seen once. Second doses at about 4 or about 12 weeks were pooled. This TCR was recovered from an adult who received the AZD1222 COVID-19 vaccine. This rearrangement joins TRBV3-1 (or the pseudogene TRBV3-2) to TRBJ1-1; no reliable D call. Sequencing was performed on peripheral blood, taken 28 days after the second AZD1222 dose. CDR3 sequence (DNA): TGTGCCAGCAGCCGACCAAACACTGAAGCTTTCTTT. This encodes CASSRPNTEAFF.